This T cell receptor beta chain was identified in a study of OX40 agonist ivuxolimab in advanced cancers. Study as a whole: One patient with hepatocellular carcinoma and two with cutaneous melanoma, three in all, had partial responses. Overall study findings and caveats: In CD8+ T cells, expanded clones were on average more numerous than in CD4+.

A note on this clone: The antigen remains unidentified.

Looked up from germline, CDR1 is MDHEN and CDR2 is SYDVKM. This CDR3 region has 19 residues. The junction had 9 bases not matched to a gene; V was cut back by 3 bases and J by 0 bases. The data were produced by immunoSEQ multiplex PCR, yet TCRdb's version contains in-frame clones alone and is incomplete. The sample contains approximately 32,000 clones, 84% of which appear only once. The sample in question was CD4+ or CD8+ T cells sorted from blood, obtained in a trial of the OX40 agonist ivuxolimab. The rearrangement joins TRBV28 to TRBJ2-3, with TRBD2 matching 13 bases. The sequence derives from an adult with an advanced solid tumor such as melanoma, head and neck, liver or kidney cancer. The CDR3 loop reads CASSFYGGTSGDSTDTQYF. The DNA of the CDR3 is TGTGCCAGCAGTTTTTACGGCGGGACTAGCGGGGATAGCACAGATACGCAGTATTTT.